Shown below are 21 T cell receptor beta chains from a single sample sequenced in a study of T cell clones after liver transplantation. Sequencing was performed with immunoSEQ multiplex PCR; in TCRdb, only in-frame clones are kept and a portion is missing. The profile shows some 70,000 clones, 90% of them singletons. Specimen: CD4+ T cells from blood, collected before liver transplant. The source is a human donor who received a liver transplant.

This clone occurred a few times. The rearrangement uses TRBV2 and TRBJ1-3, with D perhaps TRBD1 (5 bases). The V end lost 2 bases, the J end lost 2 bases, and 13 bases lay between the germline ends. CDR3 size: 16 residues. Per germline, CDR1 SNHLY and CDR2 FYNNEI. The CDR3 loop is CASSEPPGRAGNTIYF. The DNA of the CDR3 is TGTGCCAGCAGTGAACCCCCTGGCAGGGCTGGAAACACCATATATTTT.

The J gene is TRBJ2-2, the V gene TRBV7-2, with D perhaps matching TRBD1 (5 bases). The V end was cut by 3 bases, the J end by 5 bases, with 16 bases between. Per the germline V gene, CDR1 is SGHTA and CDR2 is FQGNSA. The CDR3 consists of 16 residues. In nucleotides, the CDR3 is TGTGCCAGCAGCTTTTCACAGGACCCAACAACCGGGGAGCTGTTTTTT. Translated, it gives CASSFSQDPTTGELFF.

This clone was seen a few times. This chain connects TRBV6-1 to TRBJ1-1; D is ambiguous. CDR3 size: 17 residues. V lost 2 bases and J 1 base, leaving 17 bases between the germline ends. Germline CDR1 MNHNS, CDR2 SASEGT. For the CDR3, the DNA is TGTGCCAGCAGTGAATTTAATTTTGTCAGGCCGAACACTGAAGCTTTCTTT. It translates to CASSEFNFVRPNTEAFF.

The chain is built from TRBV19 and TRBJ1-1; the match to TRBD1 covers 7 bases. The CDR3 consists of 14 residues. V shed 7 bases, J shed 1 base, and the junction held 6 bases outside the gene matches. Per the germline V gene, CDR1 is LNHDA and CDR2 is SQIVND (reference sequence). The CDR3 DNA reads TGTGCCAGTAAAGGCACAGGGGAGAACACTGAAGCTTTCTTT. The encoded protein is CASKGTGENTEAFF.

The rearrangement uses TRBV11-2 and TRBJ2-7, with D possibly being TRBD2 (5 bases). The CDR3 covers 13 residues. Trimming shortened V by 5 bases and J by 6 bases, and 14 bases separated the two germline ends. Germline CDR1 reads SGHAT; CDR2 reads FQNNGV. The CDR3 DNA is TGTGCCAGCAGCCCTCTAGCCTCCCCCGAGCAGTACTTC. Its protein product is CASSPLASPEQYF.

V and J are TRBV5-1 and TRBJ2-2; 10 bases agree with TRBD2. Germline V gene data show CDR1 as SGHRS and CDR2 as YFSETQ. V was pared by 0 bases and J by 4 bases, with 3 bases of the junction left unmatched. The CDR3 extends over 16 amino acids. The CDR3 reads CASSLGLAGTTGELFF. In DNA form, the CDR3 reads TGCGCCAGCAGCTTGGGACTAGCGGGCACCACCGGGGAGCTGTTTTTT.

This clone came up a few times. J is TRBJ2-1 and V is TRBV5-1; D is undetermined. The CDR3 loop spans 13 amino acids. Germline CDR1 SGHRS, CDR2 YFSETQ. V was clipped by 0 bases and J by 7 bases, with 8 bases between them. The CDR3: CASSLVRDNEQFF. The CDR3 nucleotides are TGCGCCAGCAGCTTGGTGCGCGATAATGAGCAGTTCTTC.

This rearrangement joins TRBV11-3 to TRBJ2-5, with a weak D call TRBD2 (6 bases). The CDR3 covers 19 residues. CDR1 is SGHNT, CDR2 YENEEA, per germline. V was cut by 8 bases and J by 5 bases, with 33 bases left in between. CDR3 protein: CASQTLRNRGGAPSETQYF. CDR3 DNA sequence: TGTGCCAGCCAGACCCTCCGGAACCGGGGCGGGGCACCCTCGGAGACCCAGTACTTC.

The gene calls are TRBV28 and TRBJ2-7, with 11 bases that match TRBD2. Germline CDR1 reads MDHEN; CDR2 reads SYDVKM. Losses at the gene ends were 7 bases for V and 4 bases for J; bases not matched to a gene: 24. CDR3 length: 20 residues. The CDR3 nucleotides read TGTGCCAGCACCCCCATGGGGGGGGCCAGCTTAGCGGGAGGGCCTTACGAGCAGTACTTC. Encoded protein: CASTPMGGASLAGGPYEQYF.

The count of this clone is one. CDR3 sequence: CATSSTLWGSLTNPNTGELFF. CDR3 nucleotides: TGTGCCACCAGCAGCACCCTGTGGGGCAGTTTAACAAATCCGAACACCGGGGAGCTGTTTTTT. V and J are TRBV15 and TRBJ2-2; a weak D match, TRBD1 (5 bases). The CDR3 sequence is 21 residues long. V lost 3 bases and J lost 0, with 26 bases in between. The germline V gene has CDR1 LNHNV and CDR2 YYDKDF (reference sequence).

V gene TRBV6-7 combines with J gene TRBJ2-2, with 10 bases identical to TRBD2. TRBV6-7 is noted as an ORF with a role that remains uncertain. J gave up 7 bases and V 11 bases, and 13 bases lay outside the gene matches. CDR3 length equals 15 residues. The CDR3 reads CALAASGRIGGELFF. CDR3 sequence (DNA): TGTGCCCTAGCGGCTAGCGGGAGAATAGGCGGGGAGCTGTTTTTT.

This clone has just a few counts. The chain links TRBV28 to TRBJ1-2; no clear D. This CDR3 region has 13 residues. The germline CDR1 and CDR2 sequences are MDHEN and SYDVKM. Between the trimmed V and J ends, which lost 10 bases and 2 bases, there was a span of 14 bases. CDR3 sequence reads: CATRTTGNYGYTF. CDR3 in DNA: TGTGCCACGAGGACCACGGGGAACTATGGCTACACCTTC.

CDR3 coding DNA: TGTGCCAGCTCTCCGACTAGCGGAGCGGGAGATACGCAGTATTTT. Its translation is CASSPTSGAGDTQYF. The V gene is TRBV18, the J gene TRBJ2-3, with TRBD2 matching over 9 bases. CDR3 length: 15 amino acids. Germline lookup yields CDR1 KGHSH and CDR2 LQKENI. V lost 6 bases to trimming and J lost 5 bases; unmatched junction nucleotides: 9.

This chain connects TRBV11-3 to TRBJ2-6, with D perhaps matching TRBD1 (6 bases). This CDR3 comprises 19 residues. Per the germline V gene, CDR1 is SGHNT and CDR2 is YENEEA. The V end was cut by 6 bases, the J end by 0 bases, with 21 bases between. In DNA, the CDR3 is TGTGCCAGCAGTTCCCCTGGGGGCCCTTTCCACTCTGGGGCCAACGTCCTGACTTTC. It translates to CASSSPGGPFHSGANVLTF.

This clone was observed a few times. This rearrangement joins TRBV2 to TRBJ1-2; 7 bases are a match to TRBD1. This CDR3 is built from 15 residues. The junction had 11 bases not matched to a gene; V was cut back by 2 bases and J by 8 bases. Looked up from germline, CDR1 is SNHLY and CDR2 is FYNNEI. CDR3 protein: CASSETLDRASGYTF. DNA of the CDR3: TGTGCCAGCAGTGAAACCCTAGACAGGGCCTCCGGCTACACCTTC.

This clone was found a few times. The gene calls are TRBV28 and TRBJ2-1; no firm D call. Trimming removed 5 bases from V and 0 bases from J, with 11 bases in between. This CDR3 comprises 15 residues. In germline, CDR1 is MDHEN, CDR2 SYDVKM. CDR3 amino acids: CASSDTLSSYNEQFF. CDR3 nucleotides: TGTGCCAGCAGTGATACGTTAAGCTCCTACAATGAGCAGTTCTTC.

The rearrangement uses TRBV7-9 and TRBJ2-1; 12 bases agree with TRBD2. With 3 bases clipped from V and 7 bases from J, the junction kept 7 bases outside the gene matches. Germline loops: CDR1 SEHNR, CDR2 FQNEAQ (reference sequence). The CDR3 sequence is 16 residues long. CDR3 protein: CASSLLAGGLGNEQFF. DNA for the CDR3: TGTGCCAGCAGCTTGCTAGCGGGAGGGCTAGGAAATGAGCAGTTCTTC.

This clone was seen a handful of times. The chain couples TRBV5-6 to TRBJ1-5; D is undetermined. There are 14 residues in the CDR3. CDR1 is SGHDT and CDR2 is YYEEEE in the germline V gene. V lost 0 bases and J lost 5, with 9 bases in between. The CDR3 nucleotides read TGTGCCAGCAGCTTGGCCGGAAGTGATCAGCCCCAGCATTTT. Its protein product is CASSLAGSDQPQHF.

The chain recombines TRBV13 with TRBJ2-7; 11 bases are shared with TRBD2. Looked up from germline, CDR1 is PRHDT and CDR2 is FYEKMQ (reference sequence). This CDR3 spans 16 amino acids. After removal of 5 bases from V and 2 bases from J, the junction contained 8 bases not matched to a gene. The CDR3 bases are TGTGCCAGCAGCCAAGGATTAGCGGGAGGGCCCTACGAGCAGTACTTC. Its translation: CASSQGLAGGPYEQYF.

The genes are TRBV18 and TRBJ1-1; D uncertain. The CDR3 extends over 15 amino acids. Germline CDR1 reads KGHSH; CDR2 reads LQKENI. V gave up 3 bases and J gave up 1 base, with 12 bases separating them. CDR3 sequence (DNA): TGTGCCAGCTCACCGAGCCAGGCGCAGAACACTGAAGCTTTCTTT. Translating gives CASSPSQAQNTEAFF.

The chain is built from TRBV25-1 and TRBJ1-1; maybe TRBD1 (5 bases). V lost 2 bases and J 8 bases, leaving 9 bases between the germline ends. The CDR3 runs 12 residues. Germline V CDR1 and CDR2: MGHDK, SYGVNS. CDR3 sequence: CASSEPGDEAFF. CDR3 DNA sequence: TGTGCCAGCAGTGAACCCGGGGACGAAGCTTTCTTT.